The following is a T cell receptor beta chain sequence with its context. Its antigen remains unknown. This CDR3 region has 16 residues. Germline assignment: CDR1 SGHRS and CDR2 YFSETQ. Trimming shortened V by 2 bases and J by 0 bases, and 14 bases separated the two germline ends. This entry is derived from a study of vaccination and CD4 T cells after COVID-19. Study-wide context: Timing of post-vaccine sample collection was a median about 72 days after dose two, with a range of 14 to 241.

Treatment in this sample: roughly 11-day PBMC culture with coronavirus spike peptide pools or control peptides (ViraFEST assay). Oncomine TCR Beta short-read sequencing was applied to DNA from cultured CD4+ T cells. Each CDR3 protein is one row after TCRdb ran MiXCR on the PCR reads. The sample carries some 22,000 distinct CDR3 sequences, 58% recorded once. The source material was CD4+ T cells from blood, cultured in vitro. V gene TRBV5-1 combines with J gene TRBJ1-1; TRBD1 is a possible D gene (5 bases). The clonotype originates from a human donor who had recovered from COVID-19. CDR3 residues: CASSFGQGLMNTEAFF. CDR3 DNA: TGCGCCAGCAGCTTCGGTCAGGGACTTATGAACACTGAAGCTTTCTTT. The full variable domain, completed using reference TRBV5-1 and TRBJ1-1, is KAGVTQTPRYLIKTRGQQVTLSCSPISGHRSVSWYQQTPGQGLQFLFEYFSETQRNKGNFPGRFSGRQFSNSRSEMNVSTLELGDSALYLCASSFGQGLMNTEAFFGQGTRLTVV.